These T cell receptor beta chains were read from a single sample in a study of T cell repertoires in cytomegalovirus infection. No antigen has been identified for these receptors. MiXCR was run by TCRdb on the reads, yielding one entry per CDR3 protein. The data contain hundreds of thousands of distinct CDR3 sequences, roughly 31% of them singletons. The specimen comprised cultured CD8+ T cells from PBMCs, sampled from culture after CMV antigen stimulation. These receptors were taken from a human donor in good health (CMV status not recorded). Some clones in this sample may be carry-over from other donors' samples. Each CDR3 is given with its conserved first and last residue. A D gene is named only where the DNA matches it firmly. Size is stated for part of the rows, as once, few or many counts, or as a class when the clone is expanded.

clone_size	d_call	v_call	j_call	cdr3_nt	cdr3_aa
few	.	TRBV9	TRBJ2-3	TGTGCCAGCAGCGTAGAAGGGGTCGGTAGTGATACGCAGTATTTT	CASSVEGVGSDTQYF
few	.	TRBV6-2/TRBV6-3	TRBJ2-2	TGTGCCAGCAGTTACCTTCGGGGAGCCACCGGGGAGCTGTTTTTT	CASSYLRGATGELFF
many	.	TRBV12-3/TRBV12-4	TRBJ1-2	TGTGCCAGCACTACCCGCAGCGGGTCCTCCCATGGCTACACCTTC	CASTTRSGSSHGYTF
.	.	TRBV12-3/TRBV12-4	TRBJ2-3	TGTGCCAGCACCCGGGACCAGGGGGATACGCAGTATTTT	CASTRDQGDTQYF
many	.	TRBV7-2	TRBJ2-2	TGTGCCAGCAGATTTAGCTCGGGACCTAACACCGGGGAGCTGTTTTTT	CASRFSSGPNTGELFF
few	.	TRBV11-3	TRBJ2-5	TGTGCCAGCAGCTGGGGAACCCAAGAGACCCAGTACTTC	CASSWGTQETQYF
few	.	TRBV7-7	TRBJ2-3	TGTGCTAGCAGCGCTTCGGGCCTCGAAGATACGCAGTATTTT	CASSASGLEDTQYF
.	TRBD1	TRBV4-1	TRBJ2-7	TGCGCCAGCAGCCAAACGACAGGGGGCTTTTCCTACGAGCAGTACTTC	CASSQTTGGFSYEQYF
many	.	TRBV5-1	TRBJ1-1	TGCGCCAGCAGCGTCAGGGGATTGAACACTGAAGCTTTCTTT	CASSVRGLNTEAFF
.	.	TRBV4-1	TRBJ1-2	TGCGCCAGCAGCCAAGATCGGGCGGATAACTATGGCTACACCTTC	CASSQDRADNYGYTF
.	.	TRBV2	TRBJ1-2	TGTGCCAGCAGTGAACTTGCAAATAGTGGCTACACCTTC	CASSELANSGYTF
.	TRBD2	TRBV9	TRBJ2-3	TGTGCCAGCAGCAAATATAGCGGGGGCACAGATACGCAGTATTTT	CASSKYSGGTDTQYF
.	TRBD1	TRBV20-1	TRBJ2-1	TGCAGTGCTCCGACAGGGGGCTCCTACAATGAGCAGTTCTTC	CSAPTGGSYNEQFF
.	TRBD2	TRBV6-6	TRBJ2-2	TGTGCCAGCAGCCCGACTAGCGGGGGGTTGAACACCGGGGAGCTGTTTTTT	CASSPTSGGLNTGELFF